This TCR beta chain was captured by sequencing in a study of cytomegalovirus exposure and HLA in healthy donors. Study outcomes and limitations: According to a later analysis, most TCR beta chains associated with CMV appeared HLA-restricted.

Germline V gene lookup returns CDR1 LGHNA and CDR2 YSLEER. The V end lost 2 bases, the J end lost 8 bases, and 10 bases lay between the germline ends. The CDR3 is 13 amino acids. As concerns this clone: Its antigen is unknown.

Primers: 60 Vbeta forward and 13 Jbeta reverse. Assay: immunoSEQ multiplex PCR; the TCRdb copy retains only in-frame clones and omits some. The sample data list 30,000 to 35,000 clones. The source of this sequence is a man between 40 and 49 years old in good health and CMV-seronegative. The rearrangement links TRBV4-3 to TRBJ2-1; a possible D gene is TRBD1 (5 bases). Source material: PBMCs. The CDR3 DNA is TGCGCCAGCAGCCAATTAAGGGGCGATGAGCAGTTCTTC. Its translation: CASSQLRGDEQFF.